Listed here are 17 T cell receptor beta chains from one sample, sequenced in a study of a mutant IDH1 vaccine in newly diagnosed glioma. No antigen is known for these receptors. Here immunoSEQ multiplex PCR was the method, and the copy in TCRdb shows in-frame clones only, minus some. In the table there are under 45,000 clones, approximately 79% of which are singletons. Indicated time point: week 47, end of study. The content of each vaccine dose was 300 ug of mutant IDH1 20-mer peptide, and topical imiquimod accompanied it. Specimen: PBMCs, collected from a glioma patient whose treatment included an IDH1 peptide vaccine. The receptors stem from a man aged 18 to 30 with glioma. Some clones in this sample may be carry-over from other donors' samples.

This clone was picked up a small number of times. This sequence joins TRBV11-2 and TRBJ1-1; D possibly corresponds to TRBD1 (6 bases). Germline V gene sequence: CDR1 SGHAT, CDR2 FQNNGV. V was pared by 3 bases and J by 7 bases, with 15 bases between. The CDR3 runs to 14 residues. The CDR3 DNA sequence: TGTGCCAGCAGCTTGCACAGGGTCGGGGATGAAGCTTTCTTT. Translated, it gives CASSLHRVGDEAFF.

The rearrangement uses TRBV6-1 and TRBJ2-7; D perhaps matches TRBD2 (6 bases). Trimming pared 1 base from V and 2 bases from J, leaving 12 bases between. The CDR3 loop spans 15 amino acids. Per the germline V gene, CDR1 is MNHNS and CDR2 is SASEGT. The CDR3 protein is CASSEEDSGAYEQYF. For the CDR3, the DNA is TGTGCCAGCAGTGAAGAGGATAGCGGCGCCTACGAGCAGTACTTC.

The chain has TRBV7-9 and TRBJ1-4; perhaps TRBD1 as D (6 bases). The CDR3 covers 17 residues. Germline V gene data show CDR1 as SEHNR and CDR2 as FQNEAQ (reference sequence). Trimming removed 5 bases at V and 0 bases at J, with 16 bases between. The CDR3 spells CASSPGAKGATNEKLFF. DNA of the CDR3: TGTGCCAGCAGCCCGGGGGCTAAGGGGGCAACTAATGAAAAACTGTTTTTT.

The gene calls are TRBV29-1 and TRBJ2-1; tentative D call: TRBD2 (9 bases). Germline assignment: CDR1 SQVTM and CDR2 ANQGSEA. The CDR3 covers 19 residues. Trimming removed 3 bases at V and 6 bases at J, with 30 bases between. CDR3 DNA: TGCAGCGTTGAGGGACAGGTGTGGAGCGGGGGGTTGGAATCCAATGAGCAGTTCTTC. Translating gives CSVEGQVWSGGLESNEQFF.

The chain joins TRBV4-2 to TRBJ1-6; D remains unclear. The CDR3 runs to 16 residues. In germline, CDR1 is LGHNA, CDR2 YNFKEQ. Trimming pared 3 bases from V and 0 bases from J, leaving 9 bases between. The CDR3 DNA reads TGTGCCAGCAGCCAGGAGGACGTCTCCTATAATTCACCCCTCCACTTT. Translating it yields CASSQEDVSYNSPLHF.

This CDR3 reads CASSSVASGTYEQYF. The CDR3 nucleotides are TGTGCCAGCAGCTCTGTGGCTAGCGGAACCTACGAGCAGTACTTC. The rearrangement links TRBV7-2 to TRBJ2-7, with 7 nucleotides matching TRBD2. Germline V gene sequence: CDR1 SGHTA, CDR2 FQGNSA. The CDR3 has 15 amino acids. V was clipped by 4 bases and J by 2 bases; unmatched bases: 8.

This chain joins TRBV4-3 and TRBJ2-7, with D maybe TRBD2 (6 bases). Germline V lookup: CDR1 LGHNA, CDR2 YSLEER. V dropped 0 bases and J dropped 4 bases, with 22 bases sitting between them. This CDR3 is 18 amino acids long. The CDR3 nucleotides read TGCGCCAGCAGCCAAGAAGTCGGGAGCGGCTTCTTCTGGTACGAGCAGTACTTC. Protein sequence: CASSQEVGSGFFWYEQYF.

This clone was seen just once. The V gene is TRBV4-3, the J gene TRBJ1-5, with D maybe TRBD1 (5 bases). The length of the CDR3 is 15 residues. Per the germline V gene, CDR1 is LGHNA and CDR2 is YSLEER. Deletions cut 3 bases from V and 3 bases from J, with 12 bases between. In nucleotides, the CDR3 is TGCGCCAGCAGCCAGACAGCCATTGACAATCAGCCCCAGCATTTT. It is translated as CASSQTAIDNQPQHF.

The chain is built from TRBV6-5 and TRBJ2-5; D unclear. With 8 bases removed from V and 5 bases from J, the gap between germline ends came to 12 bases. The CDR3 has 12 amino acids. Per germline, CDR1 MNHEY and CDR2 SVGAGI. Here the CDR3 reads CASRVGVETQYF. The CDR3 DNA reads as TGTGCCAGCCGAGTTGGGGTGGAGACCCAGTACTTC.

The chain is built from TRBV7-2 and TRBJ2-7, with TRBD1 as a possible D gene (5 bases). The CDR3 contains 14 residues. Germline CDR1 SGHTA, CDR2 FQGNSA. The ends were cut back, 1 base at V and 2 bases at J, with 9 bases in the middle. Written as DNA, the CDR3 is TGTGCCAGCAGCTTAGGGCAGGGCGCCTACGAGCAGTACTTC. Its translation is CASSLGQGAYEQYF.

The CDR3 DNA follows: TGTGCCAGCAGTTACGCCACAGGGCCCGGGGCCAACGTCCTGACTTTC. Its translation: CASSYATGPGANVLTF. This rearrangement joins TRBV6-6 to TRBJ2-6; possible D gene TRBD1, 6 bases. Trimming cost V 2 bases and J 4 bases, with 12 bases left between them. Germline V gives CDR1 MNHNY, CDR2 SVGAGI (reference sequence). This CDR3 contains 16 residues.

The rearrangement links TRBV6-9 to TRBJ2-3; D may be TRBD1 (6 bases). The germline gives CDR1 MNHGY, CDR2 SVAAGI. The CDR3 extends over 13 amino acids. Trimming pared 11 bases from V and 2 bases from J, leaving 14 bases between. CDR3 residues: CAAEGDPTDTQYF. In DNA form, the CDR3 reads TGTGCCGCCGAGGGGGATCCCACAGATACGCAGTATTTT.

V is TRBV25-1 and J is TRBJ1-4, with no clear D. V gave up 3 bases and J gave up 8 bases, with 13 bases separating them. This CDR3 has 14 residues. The germline gives CDR1 MGHDK, CDR2 SYGVNS. CDR3 nucleotide sequence: TGTGCCAGCAGTGATTATAAGGGCCCGGAAAAACTGTTTTTT. This sequence encodes CASSDYKGPEKLFF.

The V call is TRBV10-3, the J call TRBJ2-1, with D hard to call. In germline, CDR1 is ENHRY, CDR2 SYGVKD. CDR3 length equals 14 residues. Trimming took off 0 bases at V and 5 bases at J, with 8 bases between the two ends. The CDR3 DNA is TGTGCCATCAGTGAGTCTGGCAGACACAATGAGCAGTTCTTC. Its translation: CAISESGRHNEQFF.

The chain recombines TRBV2 with TRBJ1-1; D possibly corresponds to TRBD1 (5 bases). Germline loops: CDR1 SNHLY, CDR2 FYNNEI. The V end was cut by 6 bases, the J end by 3 bases, with 23 bases between. This CDR3 is built from 17 residues. CDR3 residues: CASRDWVTRVVYTEAFF. CDR3 in DNA: TGTGCCAGCAGGGACTGGGTCACCAGGGTTGTGTACACTGAAGCTTTCTTT.

This clone ranks as medium-sized. The chain carries TRBV28 and TRBJ1-5; D possibly corresponds to TRBD1 (6 bases). Germline V lookup: CDR1 MDHEN, CDR2 SYDVKM. The germline V and J ends were trimmed by 8 bases and 3 bases, with 14 bases remaining between them. There are 14 residues in the CDR3. The CDR3 is CASGGGSYNQPQHF. CDR3 DNA sequence: TGTGCCAGCGGAGGGGGTTCCTACAATCAGCCCCAGCATTTT.

The rearrangement joins TRBV19 to TRBJ1-2, with D perhaps TRBD1 (5 bases). The germline V gene has CDR1 LNHDA and CDR2 SQIVND (reference sequence). Trimming took off 4 bases at V and 7 bases at J, with 10 bases between the two ends. CDR3 length: 12 residues. The CDR3 nucleotides read TGTGCCAGTAGTACGGGACCCAGTGGCTACACCTTC. It codes for CASSTGPSGYTF.